The TCR beta chain under discussion was sequenced for a study of T cells in Graves' hyperthyroidism and ophthalmopathy. Criteria for exclusion of patients were uncontrolled infection, other autoimmune disease, pregnancy or lactation. The V gene's germline CDR1 is SGHTA and CDR2 FQGTGA. This CDR3 is built from 15 residues. The V and J ends lost 1 base and 5 bases respectively, with 9 bases between them. Authors of the study amplified TCR beta CDR3 regions from RNA transcripts. The primer set for the first-round RT-PCR of the TCR CDR3 was HTBI. MiXCR was run by TCRdb on the multiplex PCR reads, yielding one entry per CDR3 protein. Found here are fewer than 250,000 distinct CDR3 sequences, 24% of them singletons; the top ten hold about a third.

This chain links TRBV7-3 with TRBJ1-6; D unresolved. This TCR derives from a woman aged 40-49 years with Graves' ophthalmopathy. Specimen: blood. CDR3 residues: CASSLNPRDNSPLHF. As DNA, the CDR3 is TGTGCCAGCAGCTTAAACCCACGGGATAATTCACCCCTCCACTTT.